This T cell receptor (beta chain) was obtained from a study of blood T cell repertoires in COVID-19. Produced via immunoSEQ multiplex PCR; TCRdb's table is partial and in-frame only. The sample includes about 90,000 clones, over 60% seen only once; the top ten take about 6.4%. This clone was picked up one time. CDR3 length equals 15 residues. Per germline, CDR1 SGHNT and CDR2 YYREEE (reference sequence). The V and J ends lost 4 bases and 6 bases, in that order; junction bases with no gene match: 8. This clonotype originated in a man between 65 and 85 years old with acute or convalescent COVID-19. The chain joins TRBV5-4 to TRBJ2-2, with 8 bases that match TRBD1. Sample: peripheral blood. Written as DNA, the CDR3 is TGTGCCAGCAGCCCGGACAGGGTAGCTCCCGGGGAGCTGTTTTTT. Its translation: CASSPDRVAPGELFF.